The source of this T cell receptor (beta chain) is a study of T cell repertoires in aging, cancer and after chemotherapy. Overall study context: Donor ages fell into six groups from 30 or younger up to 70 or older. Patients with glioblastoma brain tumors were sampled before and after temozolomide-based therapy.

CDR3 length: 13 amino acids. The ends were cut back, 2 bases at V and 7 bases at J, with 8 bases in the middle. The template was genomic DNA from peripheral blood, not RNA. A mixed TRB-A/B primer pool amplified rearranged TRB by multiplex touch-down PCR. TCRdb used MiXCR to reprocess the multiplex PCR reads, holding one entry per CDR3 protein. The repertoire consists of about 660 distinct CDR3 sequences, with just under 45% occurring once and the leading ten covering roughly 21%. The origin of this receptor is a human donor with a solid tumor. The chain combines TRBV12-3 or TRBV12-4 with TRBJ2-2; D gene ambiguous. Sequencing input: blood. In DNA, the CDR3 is TGTGCCAGCAGTTTACGTAGGAACGGGGAGCTGTTTTTT. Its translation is CASSLRRNGELFF.